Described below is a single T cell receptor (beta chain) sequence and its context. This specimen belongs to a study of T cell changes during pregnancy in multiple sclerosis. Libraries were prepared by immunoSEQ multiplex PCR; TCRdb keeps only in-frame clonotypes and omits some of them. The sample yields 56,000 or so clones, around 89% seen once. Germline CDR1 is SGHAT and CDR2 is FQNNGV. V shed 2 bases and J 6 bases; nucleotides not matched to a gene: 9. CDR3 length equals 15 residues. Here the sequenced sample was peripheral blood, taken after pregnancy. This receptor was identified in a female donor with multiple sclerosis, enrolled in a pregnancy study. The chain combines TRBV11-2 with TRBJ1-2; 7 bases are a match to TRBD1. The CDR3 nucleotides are TGTGCCAGCAGCTTAAATCTCCGGACAGGTGATGGCTACACCTTC. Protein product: CASSLNLRTGDGYTF.